These 29 T cell receptor beta chains share one sample of origin, sequenced in a study of cytomegalovirus exposure and HLA in healthy donors. Produced via immunoSEQ multiplex PCR; TCRdb's table is partial and in-frame only. The table lists about 82,000 clones, roughly 93% of them singletons. What was sequenced was PBMCs. Receptor source: a man aged 18 to 29 in good health and CMV-seronegative.

The gene calls are TRBV7-2 and TRBJ1-1; D gene uncertain. CDR1 and CDR2 from the germline V gene are SGHTA and FQGNSA. Trimming removed 4 bases from V and 9 bases from J, with 15 bases in between. The CDR3 extends over 13 amino acids. CDR3 in amino acids: CASSWLTYQQAFF. The DNA for the CDR3 is TGTGCCAGCAGCTGGCTTACATACCAACAAGCTTTCTTT.

In DNA form, the CDR3 reads TGTGCCAGCAGCAGCAAGCTTCCCAGGAATCAGCCCCAGCATTTT. Translated, it gives CASSSKLPRNQPQHF. V gene TRBV21-1 combines with J gene TRBJ1-5; the table's D call TRBD1 went unverified against the DNA. TRBV21-1 has pseudogene status. The CDR3 has 15 residues.

The rearrangement joins TRBV7-9 to TRBJ2-3; D ambiguous. The CDR3 covers 14 residues. The ends were cut back, 0 bases at V and 0 bases at J, with 4 bases in the middle. The germline V gene encodes CDR1 SEHNR and CDR2 FQNEAQ (reference sequence). CDR3 residues: CASSLAASTDTQYF. The CDR3 DNA is TGTGCCAGCAGCTTAGCGGCCAGCACAGATACGCAGTATTTT.

This clone was detected a few times. The V and J genes are TRBV7-9 and TRBJ1-5; TRBD1 might be the D (6 bases). Germline V gene lookup returns CDR1 SEHNR and CDR2 FQNEAQ (reference sequence). The ends were cut back, 5 bases at V and 3 bases at J, with 11 bases in the middle. There are 14 residues in the CDR3. The CDR3 DNA reads TGTGCCAGCAGCCCGGACAGTTACAATCAGCCCCAGCATTTT. The encoded protein is CASSPDSYNQPQHF.

V and J are TRBV4-1 and TRBJ2-7, with D tentatively TRBD2 (8 bases). Germline V gives CDR1 MGHRA, CDR2 YSYEKL. V lost 1 base and J lost 5, with 15 bases in between. The CDR3 consists of 15 residues. The CDR3 region has the DNA TGCGCCAGCAGCCAAGTAGCGGGACAGAGAGACGAGCAGTACTTC. Encoded protein: CASSQVAGQRDEQYF.

The rearrangement joins TRBV4-1 to TRBJ1-5; the D gene is possibly TRBD1 (6 bases). With 0 bases removed from V and 7 bases from J, the gap between germline ends came to 22 bases. CDR1 and CDR2 (germline): MGHRA, YSYEKL. The CDR3 extends over 18 amino acids. The DNA for the CDR3 is TGCGCCAGCAGCCAAGAAGGGGCTGCCGGGACAATTCGGCAGCCCCAGCATTTT. Protein sequence: CASSQEGAAGTIRQPQHF.

The rearrangement links TRBV15 to TRBJ2-1; TRBD2 is a possible D gene (6 bases). The CDR3 is 13 amino acids. The V gene lost 0 bases and the J gene lost 15 bases, with 15 bases spanning the gap. From germline, CDR1 is LNHNV and CDR2 YYDKDF (reference sequence). CDR3 nucleotides: TGTGCCACCAGCAGAGATCCCGGGCGGGGCGGGTTCTTC. Its protein product is CATSRDPGRGGFF.

The chain is built from TRBV6-1 and TRBJ1-2; a possible D gene is TRBD1 (6 bases). This CDR3 is built from 13 residues. V was pared by 6 bases and J by 7 bases, with 15 bases between. Germline V gene sequence: CDR1 MNHNS, CDR2 SASEGT. The CDR3 DNA follows: TGTGCCAGCAGAGCTTCAGGGGCTGGTGGCTACACCTTC. It is translated as CASRASGAGGYTF.

The V and J genes are TRBV5-4 and TRBJ2-5, with D uncertain. Germline CDR1 is SGHNT and CDR2 is YYREEE (reference sequence). The germline V and J ends were trimmed by 0 bases and 2 bases, with 8 bases remaining between them. This CDR3 spans 14 amino acids. CDR3 sequence (DNA): TGTGCCAGCAGCTTGGTTACAGCTCAAGAGACCCAGTACTTC. This gives the protein CASSLVTAQETQYF.

The gene calls are TRBV11-3 and TRBJ2-2; 8 bases agree with TRBD1. Per germline, CDR1 SGHNT and CDR2 YENEEA. The CDR3 loop spans 14 amino acids. V gave up 6 bases and J gave up 6 bases; unmatched junction bases: 6. CDR3 in DNA: TGTGCCAGCAGTTCGGCAGGGGGCCCCGGGGAGCTGTTTTTT. This sequence encodes CASSSAGGPGELFF.

The J gene is TRBJ2-7, the V gene TRBV5-4; D is undetermined. Trimming took 4 bases from V and 2 from J, leaving 4 bases between them. The CDR3 totals 11 residues. CDR1 and CDR2 from the germline V gene are SGHNT and YYREEE (reference sequence). The DNA for the CDR3 is TGTGCCAGCAGCCGAGCCTACGAGCAGTACTTC. It yields the protein CASSRAYEQYF.

V gene TRBV18 combines with J gene TRBJ1-2; 11 bases match TRBD1. The ends lost 3 bases at V and 1 base at J; junction bases unmatched: 7. CDR1 is KGHSH and CDR2 is LQKENI in the germline V gene. The CDR3 covers 17 residues. The CDR3 DNA is TGTGCCAGCTCACCCCAGGACAGGGGGCCGAGTAACTATGGCTACACCTTC. This codes for CASSPQDRGPSNYGYTF.

This chain uses TRBV15 with TRBJ2-1; D is uncertain. The CDR3 covers 13 residues. In germline, CDR1 is LNHNV, CDR2 YYDKDF (reference sequence). V was shortened by 0 bases and J by 4 bases, with 4 bases between the two germline ends. The CDR3 DNA is TGTGCCACCAGCAGAGATATTTACAATGAGCAGTTCTTC. Protein product: CATSRDIYNEQFF.

The chain is built from TRBV7-9 and TRBJ1-4; 7 nucleotides line up with TRBD1. Germline loops: CDR1 SEHNR, CDR2 FQNEAQ (reference sequence). The CDR3 is 14 amino acids. With 5 bases clipped from V and 7 bases from J, the junction kept 7 bases outside the gene matches. The DNA for the CDR3 is TGTGCCAGCAGCCCCCAAGGGGGCAGTGAAAAACTGTTTTTT. It translates to CASSPQGGSEKLFF. Full variable domain (rest looked up from reference TRBV7-9 and TRBJ1-4): DTGVSQNPRHKITKRGQNVTFRCDPISEHNRLYWYRQTLGQGPEFLTYFQNEAQLEKSRLLSDRFSAERPKGSFSTLEIQRTEQGDSAMYLCASSPQGGSEKLFFGSGTQLSVL.

The chain has TRBV12-5 and TRBJ2-5; D possibly corresponds to TRBD2 (6 bases). The CDR3 sequence is 13 residues long. V shed 7 bases and J shed 7 bases, with 16 bases lying between them. Germline V gene data show CDR1 as LGHNT and CDR2 as FRNRAP. The CDR3 bases are TGTGCTAGTGTTTGGGGGGAGTCAGGGACCCAGTACTTC. This gives the protein CASVWGESGTQYF.

In regard to this clone: One junction end disagrees with the germline gene, perhaps due to a read error. The V call is TRBV7-7, the J call TRBJ2-2; TRBD1 might be the D (5 bases). The germline V gene has CDR1 SSHAT and CDR2 FNYEAQ (reference sequence). The CDR3 runs to 16 residues. Here the CDR3 DNA reads TGTGCTAGCAGCTTAGTATCAGGGTCTAACACCGGGGAGCTGTTTTTT. Encoded protein: CASSLVSGSNTGELFF.

This clone was found once. The genes are TRBV9 and TRBJ1-1; tentatively, D is TRBD1 (6 bases). The V end was cut by 4 bases, the J end by 0 bases, with 13 bases between. CDR1 SGDLS and CDR2 YYNGEE come from the germline V gene. There are 15 residues in the CDR3. CDR3 protein: CASSPRDILNTEAFF. The DNA of the CDR3 is TGTGCCAGCAGCCCCCGGGACATACTGAACACTGAAGCTTTCTTT.

The J gene is TRBJ1-5, the V gene TRBV18, with 8 nucleotides matching TRBD1. Unmatched junction bases numbered 6, after V lost 3 bases and J lost 2 bases. Germline-derived CDR1 and CDR2 are KGHSH and LQKENI. The CDR3 extends over 16 amino acids. The CDR3 is CASSPETGAGNQPQHF. As DNA, the CDR3 is TGTGCCAGCTCACCTGAGACAGGGGCTGGCAATCAGCCCCAGCATTTT.

CDR3 in amino acids: CASSEADTAAYEQYF. The DNA of the CDR3 is TGTGCCAGCAGTGAAGCAGATACGGCGGCCTACGAGCAGTACTTC. J is TRBJ2-7 and V is TRBV6-1; no definite D call. This CDR3 has 15 amino acids. Germline-derived CDR1 and CDR2 are MNHNS and SASEGT. V was clipped by 0 bases and J by 2 bases, with 11 bases between them.

The chain uses TRBV6-1 and TRBJ2-7; 7 bases are a match to TRBD1. The CDR3 sequence is 14 residues long. V shed 6 bases and J 1 base; nucleotides not matched to a gene: 6. Germline values: CDR1 MNHNS, CDR2 SASEGT. This chain's CDR3 is CASSGRGLSYEQYF. The DNA for the CDR3 is TGTGCCAGCAGCGGCAGGGGGTTATCCTACGAGCAGTACTTC.

This chain links TRBV27 with TRBJ2-7, with D perhaps TRBD1 (5 bases). Germline loops: CDR1 MNHEY, CDR2 SMNVEV (reference sequence). The CDR3 covers 15 residues. The V gene lost 4 bases and the J gene lost 2 bases, with 15 bases spanning the gap. The CDR3 region has the DNA TGTGCCAGCAGTTCTCCGGACAAGGGGACCTACGAGCAGTACTTC. Amino acids: CASSSPDKGTYEQYF.

The rearrangement links TRBV6-1 to TRBJ1-6, with D unclear. This CDR3 has 12 amino acids. Germline V gene data show CDR1 as MNHNS and CDR2 as SASEGT. Deletions cut 8 bases from V and 7 bases from J, with 9 bases between. The CDR3 nucleotides read TGTGCCAGCGGGCGGGTCAATTCACCCCTCCACTTT. It yields the protein CASGRVNSPLHF.

The gene calls are TRBV6-5 and TRBJ2-7; 7 bases are shared with TRBD2. The V segment lost 0 bases and the J segment 5 bases; nucleotides outside the gene matches: 4. CDR1 is MNHEY, CDR2 SVGAGI, per germline. There are 14 residues in the CDR3. CDR3 sequence reads: CASSYSSSGNEQYF. The CDR3, as DNA: TGTGCCAGCAGTTACTCGTCCAGCGGGAACGAGCAGTACTTC.

The chain joins TRBV6-1 to TRBJ2-7, with TRBD2 identical over 11 bases. The germline V gene encodes CDR1 MNHNS and CDR2 SASEGT. There are 15 residues in the CDR3. V dropped 2 bases and J dropped 6; count of bases not matched to a gene: 6. CDR3 sequence reads: CASSEIVAGGREQYF. The CDR3 DNA follows: TGTGCCAGCAGTGAAATTGTAGCGGGGGGGCGCGAGCAGTACTTC.

V is TRBV7-9 and J is TRBJ2-2, with 10 positions matching TRBD1. J gave up 6 bases and V 2 bases, and 6 bases lay outside the gene matches. Germline CDR1 and CDR2: SEHNR and FQNEAQ (reference sequence). The CDR3 sequence is 16 residues long. Written as DNA, the CDR3 is TGTGCCAGCAGCTTATACCCCGGGACAGGGGCCGGGGAGCTGTTTTTT. This gives the protein CASSLYPGTGAGELFF. The whole variable domain, filled in from reference TRBV7-9 and TRBJ2-2, reads DTGVSQNPRHKITKRGQNVTFRCDPISEHNRLYWYRQTLGQGPEFLTYFQNEAQLEKSRLLSDRFSAERPKGSFSTLEIQRTEQGDSAMYLCASSLYPGTGAGELFFGEGSRLTVL.

This chain links TRBV23-1 with TRBJ1-1; 10 positions agree with TRBD1. TRBV23-1 is identified as an open reading frame with a role that is uncertain. The CDR3 spans 18 residues. J gave up 3 bases and V 3 bases, and 13 bases lay outside the gene matches. The CDR3 region is CASSHRGQGYSGHTEAFF. Here the CDR3 DNA reads TGCGCCAGCAGTCATCGGGGACAGGGGTATTCTGGGCACACTGAAGCTTTCTTT.

The chain is built from TRBV19 and TRBJ1-5; 8 nucleotides line up with TRBD1. Germline CDR1 LNHDA, CDR2 SQIVND (reference sequence). V shed 9 bases and J 3 bases; nucleotides not matched to a gene: 7. The CDR3 length is 14 residues. The CDR3 spells CASRDRPYNQPQHF. CDR3 DNA: TGTGCCAGCCGGGACAGGCCTTACAATCAGCCCCAGCATTTT. Full variable domain (rest looked up from reference TRBV19 and TRBJ1-5): DGGITQSPKYLFRKEGQNVTLSCEQNLNHDAMYWYRQDPGQGLRLIYYSQIVNDFQKGDIAEGYSVSREKKESFPLTVTSAQKNPTAFYLCASRDRPYNQPQHFGDGTRLSIL.

V and J are TRBV7-9 and TRBJ1-6; D is undetermined. Trimming removed 5 bases at V and 0 bases at J, with 17 bases between. Looked up from germline, CDR1 is SEHNR and CDR2 is FQNEAQ (reference sequence). The CDR3 runs to 18 residues. The CDR3 region has the DNA TGTGCCAGCAGCGACGATCATACGAGGAGCTCCTATAATTCACCCCTCCACTTT. Protein product: CASSDDHTRSSYNSPLHF.

The chain joins TRBV4-1 to TRBJ2-1; the D is unclear. Germline V gene data show CDR1 as MGHRA and CDR2 as YSYEKL. V shed 4 bases and J shed 12 bases, with 13 bases lying between them. This CDR3 has 12 amino acids. In nucleotides, the CDR3 is TGCGCCAGCAGCCCCGATACGCGCGGGCAGTTCTTC. This gives the protein CASSPDTRGQFF.